A single sample gave rise to the 2 T cell receptor beta chains below, sequenced in a study of blood T cell repertoires in COVID-19. Some clones are missing from TCRdb's copy, which holds only in-frame ones; the method was immunoSEQ multiplex PCR. The sample carries hundreds of thousands of clones, around 90% recorded once. The sample comprised peripheral blood. The source of these receptors is a woman between 40 and 50 years old with COVID-19, enrolled during active disease.

The chain recombines TRBV5-1 with TRBJ1-1; TRBD1 aligns across 10 bases. The CDR3 has 14 amino acids. J was trimmed by 5 bases and V by 4 bases; bases with no gene match: 5. Germline lookup yields CDR1 SGHRS and CDR2 YFSETQ. CDR3 region: CASSRQGAGTEAFF. The CDR3 DNA follows: TGCGCCAGCAGCAGACAGGGGGCTGGAACTGAAGCTTTCTTT. Full variable domain (remainder filled in from reference TRBV5-1 and TRBJ1-1): KAGVTQTPRYLIKTRGQQVTLSCSPISGHRSVSWYQQTPGQGLQFLFEYFSETQRNKGNFPGRFSGRQFSNSRSEMNVSTLELGDSALYLCASSRQGAGTEAFFGQGTRLTVV.

The CDR3 sequence: CASSPTGGTYEQYF. The DNA of the CDR3 is TGTGCCAGCAGTCCGACGGGGGGTACCTACGAGCAGTACTTC. The rearrangement links TRBV6-5 to TRBJ2-7; 7 nucleotides line up with TRBD2. Per the germline V gene, CDR1 is MNHEY and CDR2 is SVGAGI. V lost 5 bases and J lost 2; bases outside the gene matches: 6. CDR3 length equals 14 residues.